A single sample is the source of the 25 T cell receptor beta chains below, sequenced in a study of blood T cell repertoires in COVID-19. Clones were sequenced by immunoSEQ multiplex PCR, and TCRdb holds only the in-frame ones, with some missing. This sample yields 150,000 to 200,000 clones, of which 87% are seen a single time; around 2.3% belongs to the top ten. Sequences were obtained from PBMCs or T cells enriched from blood (not recorded which). The receptors shown here come from a woman aged 25 to 39 who had recovered from COVID-19.

The chain is built from TRBV30 and TRBJ2-2; 7 bases are shared with TRBD2. CDR1 is GTSNPN and CDR2 is SVGIG in the germline V gene (reference sequence). The CDR3 is 15 residues long. V shed 3 bases, J shed 3 bases, and the junction held 7 bases outside the gene matches. CDR3 residues: CAWRWGGSDTGELFF. As DNA, the CDR3 is TGTGCCTGGAGGTGGGGGGGATCGGACACCGGGGAGCTGTTTTTT.

This clone was seen once. The chain uses TRBV11-2 and TRBJ2-7, with D unresolved. Germline V gene sequence: CDR1 SGHAT, CDR2 FQNNGV. CDR3 length: 14 amino acids. Trimming cost V 0 bases and J 1 base, with 7 bases left between them. CDR3 in DNA: TGTGCCAGCAGCTTAGATCCGAGTTCCTACGAGCAGTACTTC. Translated, it gives CASSLDPSSYEQYF.

This clone showed up many times. The chain's CDR3 is CASSQDFQDRGTGNTIYF. For the CDR3, the DNA is TGCGCCAGCAGCCAAGACTTTCAAGACAGGGGGACTGGAAACACCATATATTTT. The chain links TRBV4-3 to TRBJ1-3; 9 bases align to TRBD1. Trimming removed 0 bases from V and 2 bases from J; junction bases left unmatched: 8. This CDR3 is built from 18 residues. The germline V gene has CDR1 LGHNA and CDR2 YSLEER.

V usage is TRBV25-1 and J usage is TRBJ2-7, with 8 bases aligning to TRBD1. V was pared by 3 bases and J by 7 bases, with 11 bases of the junction left unmatched. This CDR3 has 15 amino acids. CDR1 is MGHDK and CDR2 is SYGVNS in the germline V gene. This CDR3 is CASSDSWTGMSEQYF. CDR3 coding DNA: TGTGCCAGCAGTGATTCATGGACAGGGATGAGTGAGCAGTACTTC.

This clone was found a few times. The J gene is TRBJ1-5, the V gene TRBV7-2; no clear D gene. Looked up from germline, CDR1 is SGHTA and CDR2 is FQGNSA. The CDR3 has 15 amino acids. Deletions cut 2 bases from V and 5 bases from J, with 13 bases between. The CDR3: CASSLRYSVDQPQHF. CDR3 nucleotide sequence: TGTGCCAGCAGCTTAAGATATTCGGTCGATCAGCCCCAGCATTTT.

V and J are TRBV24-1 and TRBJ1-5; TRBD1 is a possible D gene (6 bases). CDR1 KGHDR and CDR2 SFDVKD come from the germline V gene. This CDR3 has 15 amino acids. V was shortened by 5 bases and J by 5 bases, with 15 bases between the two germline ends. For the CDR3, the DNA is TGTGCCACCAGTGTGGGGGGGCGTATCGATCAGCCCCAGCATTTT. Translation gives CATSVGGRIDQPQHF.

The genes are TRBV27 and TRBJ1-1, with D uncertain. CDR3 length: 13 amino acids. Trimming pared 5 bases from V and 4 bases from J, leaving 11 bases between. Germline assignment: CDR1 MNHEY and CDR2 SMNVEV (reference sequence). CDR3 DNA sequence: TGTGCCAGCAGTCCTTCGTTTAGCACTGAAGCTTTCTTT. The encoded protein is CASSPSFSTEAFF.

The chain recombines TRBV11-2 with TRBJ2-1; 7 nucleotides align to TRBD2. This CDR3 has 15 residues. Germline V gene data show CDR1 as SGHAT and CDR2 as FQNNGV. After removal of 1 base from V and 14 bases from J, the junction contained 14 bases not matched to a gene. In DNA, the CDR3 is TGTGCCAGCAGCTTAGGGGGGAGCCAGCGGGATGGGGAGTTCTTC. Translating it yields CASSLGGSQRDGEFF.

The genes are TRBV6-5 and TRBJ1-2, with TRBD1 as a possible D gene (6 bases). From germline, CDR1 is MNHEY and CDR2 SVGAGI. Deletions cut 5 bases from V and 8 bases from J, with 15 bases between. This CDR3 region has 13 residues. The CDR3 is CASSLDTGRGYTF. The DNA of the CDR3 is TGTGCCAGCAGTCTAGATACAGGGAGAGGCTACACCTTC.

This clone was detected a few times. The rearrangement joins TRBV2 to TRBJ1-5, with D unclear. The CDR3 loop spans 13 amino acids. V was trimmed by 7 bases and J by 5 bases, leaving 12 bases between them. Germline CDR1 SNHLY, CDR2 FYNNEI. The CDR3 here is CASNPTSDQPQHF. The CDR3 nucleotides read TGTGCCAGCAATCCCACCTCGGATCAGCCCCAGCATTTT.

The rearrangement links TRBV6-2 or TRBV6-3 to TRBJ1-1; 7 bases are shared with TRBD1. Trimming cost V 6 bases and J 4 bases; bases outside gene matches: 5. The CDR3 covers 13 residues. Germline values: CDR1 MNHEY, CDR2 SVGEGT. CDR3 in amino acids: CASRYGTVTEAFF. In DNA form, the CDR3 reads TGTGCCAGCAGGTACGGGACAGTCACTGAAGCTTTCTTT.

This rearrangement joins TRBV6-2 or TRBV6-3 to TRBJ2-7; 11 bases line up with TRBD1. Germline V lookup: CDR1 MNHEY, CDR2 SVGEGT. There are 15 residues in the CDR3. V trimming: 6 bases; J trimming: 3 bases; junction bases outside the gene matches: 7. CDR3 protein: CASSPSGTGGYEQYF. The DNA for the CDR3 is TGTGCCAGCAGCCCCTCCGGGACAGGGGGCTACGAGCAGTACTTC.

The V and J genes are TRBV19 and TRBJ2-7, with D possibly being TRBD2 (6 bases). The germline CDR1 and CDR2 sequences are LNHDA and SQIVND (reference sequence). The CDR3 has 16 amino acids. V was clipped by 7 bases and J by 7 bases, with 26 bases between them. The CDR3 sequence is CASTDRTDSIGGEQYF. Written as DNA, the CDR3 is TGTGCCAGTACTGATCGCACCGACTCCATCGGGGGAGAGCAGTACTTC.

This chain links TRBV19 with TRBJ1-1; possible D gene TRBD1, 6 bases. The V end was cut by 1 base, the J end by 1 base, with 10 bases between. This CDR3 spans 15 amino acids. Germline assignment: CDR1 LNHDA and CDR2 SQIVND (reference sequence). The chain's CDR3 is CASSIVDSGNTEAFF. DNA for the CDR3: TGTGCCAGTAGTATAGTGGACAGTGGGAACACTGAAGCTTTCTTT. The whole variable domain, remainder taken from reference TRBV19 and TRBJ1-1, is DGGITQSPKYLFRKEGQNVTLSCEQNLNHDAMYWYRQDPGQGLRLIYYSQIVNDFQKGDIAEGYSVSREKKESFPLTVTSAQKNPTAFYLCASSIVDSGNTEAFFGQGTRLTVV.

The chain uses TRBV27 and TRBJ1-1; a possible D gene is TRBD1 (6 bases). Trimming shortened V by 6 bases and J by 4 bases, and 21 bases separated the two germline ends. In germline, CDR1 is MNHEY, CDR2 SMNVEV (reference sequence). The CDR3 is 16 amino acids. CDR3 protein: CASRLGGGEASTEAFF. The CDR3 DNA is TGTGCCAGCAGGCTTGGGGGGGGCGAGGCGAGCACTGAAGCTTTCTTT.

This clone was picked up one time. This sequence joins TRBV27 and TRBJ2-7; TRBD2 is a possible D gene (6 bases). Germline assignment: CDR1 MNHEY and CDR2 SMNVEV (reference sequence). The CDR3 loop spans 16 amino acids. V was shortened by 6 bases and J by 7 bases, with 25 bases between the two germline ends. Here the CDR3 reads CASRDGGDVSSREQYF. In nucleotides, the CDR3 is TGTGCCAGCAGAGACGGAGGGGACGTCTCTTCGCGGGAGCAGTACTTC.

The chain joins TRBV27 to TRBJ1-5, with a possible D match to TRBD1 (5 bases). CDR3 length: 17 residues. The V gene lost 1 base and the J gene lost 0 bases, with 13 bases spanning the gap. CDR1 is MNHEY and CDR2 is SMNVEV in the germline V gene (reference sequence). The CDR3 DNA sequence: TGTGCCAGCAGTTTATGGAGACAGACGTATAGCAATCAGCCCCAGCATTTT. Protein sequence: CASSLWRQTYSNQPQHF.

V is TRBV13 and J is TRBJ1-2, with 8 bases lining up with TRBD1. The length of the CDR3 is 15 residues. The germline V gene encodes CDR1 PRHDT and CDR2 FYEKMQ (reference sequence). Losses at the gene ends were 7 bases for V and 3 bases for J; bases not matched to a gene: 10. CDR3 protein: CASTHSGQDYYGYTF. The CDR3 nucleotides read TGTGCCAGCACCCACTCGGGACAGGACTACTATGGCTACACCTTC. Together with reference TRBV13 and TRBJ1-2, the CDR3 gives the full variable domain: AAGVIQSPRHLIKEKRETATLKCYPIPRHDTVYWYQQGPGQDPQFLISFYEKMQSDKGSIPDRFSAQQFSDYHSELNMSSLELGDSALYFCASTHSGQDYYGYTFGSGTRLTVV.

CDR3 sequence: CASSSQGRNTEAFF. CDR3 DNA sequence: TGTGCCAGTAGTTCACAGGGAAGGAACACTGAAGCTTTCTTT. The chain combines TRBV19 with TRBJ1-1, with D perhaps TRBD1 (6 bases). Germline CDR1 is LNHDA and CDR2 is SQIVND (reference sequence). The V end lost 5 bases, the J end lost 1 base, and 11 bases lay between the germline ends. This CDR3 is 14 amino acids long.

This chain uses TRBV2 with TRBJ1-1; 7 bases are a match to TRBD1. CDR3 length: 15 amino acids. Germline loops: CDR1 SNHLY, CDR2 FYNNEI. The V gene end was trimmed by 7 bases and the J gene end by 5 bases; junction bases not matched to a gene: 13. As DNA, the CDR3 is TGTGCCAGCATGGTCGGACACAGGGGAAGGACTGAAGCTTTCTTT. It codes for CASMVGHRGRTEAFF.

This clone was detected a few times. The chain is built from TRBV5-1 and TRBJ1-1; unclear D gene. From germline, CDR1 is SGHRS and CDR2 YFSETQ. The V end was cut by 5 bases, the J end by 1 base, with 12 bases between. The CDR3 spans 14 residues. The CDR3 loop is CASSRVNQNTEAFF. The CDR3 nucleotides read TGCGCCAGCAGTCGGGTCAATCAGAACACTGAAGCTTTCTTT.

This rearrangement joins TRBV7-9 to TRBJ1-1, with D maybe TRBD1 (5 bases). Germline lookup yields CDR1 SEHNR and CDR2 FQNEAQ (reference sequence). Trimming removed 5 bases from V and 4 bases from J, with 11 bases in between. The CDR3 has 13 residues. CDR3 in amino acids: CASSHSQATEAFF. The DNA for the CDR3 is TGTGCCAGCAGCCACTCACAGGCCACTGAAGCTTTCTTT.

This rearrangement joins TRBV15 to TRBJ2-3, with D tentatively TRBD1 (5 bases). V was pared by 1 base and J by 4 bases, with 15 bases between. CDR1 is LNHNV, CDR2 YYDKDF, per germline (reference sequence). The CDR3 consists of 16 residues. The CDR3 is CATSRGSQGGADTQYF. The DNA of the CDR3 is TGTGCCACCAGCAGAGGGTCGCAGGGTGGGGCAGATACGCAGTATTTT. Based on the CDR3 plus reference TRBV15 and TRBJ2-3, the full variable domain is DAMVIQNPRYQVTQFGKPVTLSCSQTLNHNVMYWYQQKSSQAPKLLFHYYDKDFNNEADTPDNFQSRRPNTSFCFLDIRSPGLGDTAMYLCATSRGSQGGADTQYFGPGTRLTVL.

This sequence joins TRBV7-8 and TRBJ2-7; D possibly corresponds to TRBD1 (5 bases). The CDR3 extends over 15 amino acids. V was pared by 5 bases and J by 2 bases, with 16 bases between. Germline V gene sequence: CDR1 SGHVS, CDR2 FQNEAQ. CDR3 bases: TGTGCCAGCAGCGGTGGGGCCGAACATCCCTACGAGCAGTACTTC. It encodes CASSGGAEHPYEQYF.

V and J are TRBV2 and TRBJ2-2; TRBD1 matches at 7 bases. Germline V CDR1 and CDR2: SNHLY, FYNNEI. CDR3 length: 15 amino acids. The trim removed 5 bases at V and 6 bases at J, leaving 9 bases unmatched. CDR3 coding DNA: TGTGCCAGCAGTCCCGGGACAGTCGGCCCCGGGGAGCTGTTTTTT. It encodes CASSPGTVGPGELFF. Drawing the rest from reference TRBV2 and TRBJ2-2, the complete variable domain is EPEVTQTPSHQVTQMGQEVILRCVPISNHLYFYWYRQILGQKVEFLVSFYNNEISEKSEIFDDQFSVERPDGSNFTLKIRSTKLEDSAMYFCASSPGTVGPGELFFGEGSRLTVL.